These T cell receptor beta chains were read from a single sample in a study of shared clonotypes between healthy human individuals. The protocol was immunoSEQ multiplex PCR, while the TCRdb copy is restricted to in-frame clones and leaves out a portion. The repertoire has 2.3 million or so clones, approximately 93% of them found once; the top ten carry 0.3% to 0.4%. The specimen sequenced was naive CD4+ T cells from PBMCs. Receptor source: a man aged 18-30 years in good health. Some clones in this sample may be carry-over from other donors' samples. Each CDR3 is given with its conserved first and last residue. A D gene is named only where the DNA matches it firmly. Clone size is not always given. Where it is, it says once, few, many or a class for expanded clones.

d_gene,v_gene,abundance,j_gene,CDR3nt,CDR3aa
NA,TRBV6-4,NA,TRBJ2-7,TGTGCCAGCAGGACGGTACCAGGGAGCTCCTACGAGCAGTACTTC,CASRTVPGSSYEQYF
TRBD2,TRBV10-1,NA,TRBJ2-7,TGCGCCAGCAGTGAGTCGGGATCGGGAGGAGGGAGCGAGCAGTACTTC,CASSESGSGGGSEQYF
NA,TRBV7-6,NA,TRBJ2-2,TGTGCCAGCAGCGAACAAAGTGTCCTCACCGGGGAGCTGTTTTTT,CASSEQSVLTGELFF
NA,TRBV7-9,NA,TRBJ2-7,TGTGCCAGCAGCGACAGCGGTTACGAGCAGTACTTC,CASSDSGYEQYF
NA,TRBV2,NA,TRBJ2-1,TGTGCCAGCAGTGGGGTGGAGCGGAATGAGCAGTTCTTC,CASSGVERNEQFF
NA,TRBV28,NA,TRBJ2-7,TGTGCCAGCAGTTTGCGGGGTCGGGACGAGCAGTACTTC,CASSLRGRDEQYF
NA,TRBV28,NA,TRBJ2-2,TGTGCCAGCAGACAAAGCGGAGGATCAGGGGAGCTGTTTTTT,CASRQSGGSGELFF
TRBD1,TRBV7-9,NA,TRBJ1-6,TGTGCCAGCAGCTTGCAGGGGGACTCACCCCTCCACTTT,CASSLQGDSPLHF
TRBD1,TRBV28,NA,TRBJ1-4,TGTGCCAGCAGTCCTGGGGGACAGGGGAGAGAAAAACTGTTTTTT,CASSPGGQGREKLFF
NA,TRBV20-1,NA,TRBJ2-1,TGCAGTGCTAGCCAGGACAATGAGCAGTTCTTC,CSASQDNEQFF
NA,TRBV27,NA,TRBJ1-2,TGTGCCAGCAGTCCCAAGACCCCCCGAACGGACTACTATGGCTACACCTTC,CASSPKTPRTDYYGYTF
TRBD1,TRBV10-3,NA,TRBJ1-5,TGTGCCATCAGTCCGGGACAGGGGGACGGCAATCAGCCCCAGCATTTT,CAISPGQGDGNQPQHF
NA,TRBV5-3,NA,TRBJ1-5,TGTGCCAGAAGCTTGGTCCTCCCGGGAAGCAAGGACAATCAGCCCCAGCATTTT,CARSLVLPGSKDNQPQHF
TRBD2,TRBV5-1,once,TRBJ2-7,TGCGCCAGCAGCTTGGTAGCGGGACCGACCTACGAGCAGTACTTC,CASSLVAGPTYEQYF
TRBD2,TRBV5-4,NA,TRBJ2-5,TGTGCCAGCAGACCTAGCGGGAGGGCCTCAGAGACCCAGTACTTC,CASRPSGRASETQYF
NA,TRBV5-1,NA,TRBJ2-5,TGCGCCAGCAGCGGAACAGGGCCCCAAGAGACCCAGTACTTC,CASSGTGPQETQYF
NA,TRBV7-2,NA,TRBJ2-7,TGTGCCAGCAGTCTAAATTCCTACGAGCAGTACTTC,CASSLNSYEQYF
TRBD1,TRBV27,NA,TRBJ2-6,TGTGCCAGCAGTTTCCGGGACAGGAAACTCTCGAAGGCTGGGGCCAACGTCCTGACTTTC,CASSFRDRKLSKAGANVLTF
NA,TRBV28,NA,TRBJ2-3,TGTGCCAGCAGTTCCACCGGGACTTCTATAGTGCAGTATTTT,CASSSTGTSIVQYF
TRBD2,TRBV28,NA,TRBJ2-7,TGTGCCAGCAGCTCTGGGACTAGCGAAAACGAGCAGTACTTC,CASSSGTSENEQYF
NA,TRBV5-6,NA,TRBJ1-3,TGTGCCAGCAGCTTGGTGAGCTCATTCTCTGGAAACACCATATATTTT,CASSLVSSFSGNTIYF
NA,TRBV5-1,NA,TRBJ1-1,TGCGCCAGCAGCTCAGAAGGGTTGAACACTGAAGCTTTCTTT,CASSSEGLNTEAFF
TRBD1,TRBV4-1,NA,TRBJ1-2,TGCGCCAGCAGCCAACTTGGACAGGACTATGGCTACACCTTC,CASSQLGQDYGYTF
TRBD1,TRBV5-4,NA,TRBJ2-7,TGTGCCAGCAGGAGACAGGGGCCCTACGAGCAGTACTTC,CASRRQGPYEQYF
TRBD2,TRBV5-4,NA,TRBJ2-1,TGTGCCAGCAGCCCGGGACTAGCGGGGGGCCAGAGCTCCTACAATGAGCAGTTCTTC,CASSPGLAGGQSSYNEQFF
NA,TRBV11-2,NA,TRBJ2-1,TGTGCCAGCAGCTTACTCATCCAGGCTAGCGACTCCTACAATGAGCAGTTCTTC,CASSLLIQASDSYNEQFF
TRBD1,TRBV28,NA,TRBJ2-7,TGTGCCAGCAGTACCTCGGGACAGGTCTACGAGCAGTACTTC,CASSTSGQVYEQYF